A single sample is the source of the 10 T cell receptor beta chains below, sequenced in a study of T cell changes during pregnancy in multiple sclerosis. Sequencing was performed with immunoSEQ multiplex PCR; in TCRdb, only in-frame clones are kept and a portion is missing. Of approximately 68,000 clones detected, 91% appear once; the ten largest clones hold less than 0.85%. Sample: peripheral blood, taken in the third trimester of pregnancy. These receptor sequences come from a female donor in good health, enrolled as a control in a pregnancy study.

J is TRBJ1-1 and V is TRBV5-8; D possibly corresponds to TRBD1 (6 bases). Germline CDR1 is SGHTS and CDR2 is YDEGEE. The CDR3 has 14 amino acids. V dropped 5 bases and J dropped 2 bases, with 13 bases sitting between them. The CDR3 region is CASSPQGSNTEAFF. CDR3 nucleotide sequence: TGTGCCAGCAGTCCGCAGGGGTCTAACACTGAAGCTTTCTTT.

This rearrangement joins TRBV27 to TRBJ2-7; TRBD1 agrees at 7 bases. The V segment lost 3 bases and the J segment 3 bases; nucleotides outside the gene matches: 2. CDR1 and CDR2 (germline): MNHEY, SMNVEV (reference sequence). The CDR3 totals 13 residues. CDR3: CASSFRQGYEQYF. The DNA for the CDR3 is TGTGCCAGCAGTTTCCGACAGGGCTACGAGCAGTACTTC.

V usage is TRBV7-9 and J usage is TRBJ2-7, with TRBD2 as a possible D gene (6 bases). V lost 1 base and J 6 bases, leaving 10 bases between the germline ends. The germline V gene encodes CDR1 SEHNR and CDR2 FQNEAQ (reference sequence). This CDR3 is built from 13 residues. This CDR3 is CASSLEPGSEQYF. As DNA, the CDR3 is TGTGCCAGCAGCTTAGAACCCGGGAGCGAGCAGTACTTC.

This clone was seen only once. Here the CDR3 reads CASSGTSGVYEQFF. CDR3 in DNA: TGTGCCAGCAGTGGGACTAGCGGGGTCTATGAGCAGTTCTTC. This chain uses TRBV2 with TRBJ2-1; 12 bases align to TRBD2. Germline values: CDR1 SNHLY, CDR2 FYNNEI. V was pared by 4 bases and J by 8 bases, with 3 bases of the junction left unmatched. The CDR3 has 14 residues.

The CDR3 DNA reads as TGCGCCAGCTCCAATCTGAGCCCCTACGAGCAGTACTTC. The encoded protein is CASSNLSPYEQYF. The V and J genes are TRBV5-1 and TRBJ2-7, with D unclear. The germline gives CDR1 SGHRS, CDR2 YFSETQ. Trimming took 7 bases from V and 2 from J, leaving 13 bases between them. This CDR3 region has 13 residues.

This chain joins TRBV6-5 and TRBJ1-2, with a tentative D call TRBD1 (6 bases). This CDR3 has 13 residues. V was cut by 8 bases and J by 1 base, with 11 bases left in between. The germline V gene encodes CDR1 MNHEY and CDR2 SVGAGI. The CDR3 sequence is CASWKGVNYGYTF. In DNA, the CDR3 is TGTGCCAGCTGGAAGGGGGTTAACTATGGCTACACCTTC.

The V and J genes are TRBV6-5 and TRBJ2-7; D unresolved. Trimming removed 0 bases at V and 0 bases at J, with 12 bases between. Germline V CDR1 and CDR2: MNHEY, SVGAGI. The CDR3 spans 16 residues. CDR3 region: CASSYSIRGSSYEQYF. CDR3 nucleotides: TGTGCCAGCAGTTACTCGATAAGAGGAAGCTCCTACGAGCAGTACTTC.

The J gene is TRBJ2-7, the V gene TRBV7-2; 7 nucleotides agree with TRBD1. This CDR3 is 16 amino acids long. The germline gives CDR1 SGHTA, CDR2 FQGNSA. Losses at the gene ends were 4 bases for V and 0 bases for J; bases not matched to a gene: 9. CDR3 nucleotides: TGTGCCAGCAGCTCTAGGACAGGTCAAAGCTCCTACGAGCAGTACTTC. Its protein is CASSSRTGQSSYEQYF.

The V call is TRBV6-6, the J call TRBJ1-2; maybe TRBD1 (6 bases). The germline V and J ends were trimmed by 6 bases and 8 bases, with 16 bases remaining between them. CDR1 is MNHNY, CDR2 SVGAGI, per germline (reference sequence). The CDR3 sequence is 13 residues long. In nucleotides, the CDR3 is TGTGCCAGCAGGAGGGACAATCGAAGGGGCTACACCTTC. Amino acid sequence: CASRRDNRRGYTF.

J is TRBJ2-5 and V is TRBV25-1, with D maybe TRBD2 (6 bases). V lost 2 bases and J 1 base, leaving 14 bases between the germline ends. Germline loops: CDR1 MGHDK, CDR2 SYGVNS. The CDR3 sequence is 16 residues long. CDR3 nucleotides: TGTGCCAGCAGTGAAGGGAGAGGAGGGTTCCAAGAGACCCAGTACTTC. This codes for CASSEGRGGFQETQYF.